This passage covers 17 T cell receptor beta chains from one sample sequenced in a study of T cell responses to AZD1222 COVID-19 vaccine. Here immunoSEQ multiplex PCR was the method, and the copy in TCRdb shows in-frame clones only, minus some. The sample contains fewer than 180,000 clones, about 95% of which appear only once. Sample: peripheral blood, taken on day 0 of AZD1222 vaccination. The receptors shown here come from an adult in good health.

This rearrangement joins TRBV7-9 to TRBJ2-3, with D maybe TRBD1 (5 bases). Per germline, CDR1 SEHNR and CDR2 FQNEAQ (reference sequence). The CDR3 is made up of 14 amino acids. Trimming removed 1 base at V and 4 bases at J, with 9 bases between. The CDR3 protein is CASSLGRGSDTQYF. The CDR3 DNA is TGTGCCAGCAGCTTAGGAAGGGGCTCAGATACGCAGTATTTT. The full variable domain, completed using reference TRBV7-9 and TRBJ2-3, is DTGVSQNPRHKITKRGQNVTFRCDPISEHNRLYWYRQTLGQGPEFLTYFQNEAQLEKSRLLSDRFSAERPKGSFSTLEIQRTEQGDSAMYLCASSLGRGSDTQYFGPGTRLTVL.

J is TRBJ2-3 and V is TRBV7-8; 7 nucleotides match TRBD2. Germline V lookup: CDR1 SGHVS, CDR2 FQNEAQ. There are 15 residues in the CDR3. Germline trimming cut 6 bases from V and 6 bases from J; bases unmatched to any gene: 12. CDR3 residues: CASREEAGPWDTQYF. CDR3 coding DNA: TGTGCCAGCAGGGAAGAAGCGGGGCCTTGGGATACGCAGTATTTT.

The CDR3 region has the DNA TGTGCCAGCGTCCGGGACAGGGTGGGCACTGAAGCTTTCTTT. Encoded protein: CASVRDRVGTEAFF. The rearrangement links TRBV7-8 to TRBJ1-1; TRBD1 matches at 9 bases. The V segment lost 8 bases and the J segment 4 bases; nucleotides outside the gene matches: 8. The CDR3 contains 14 residues. Germline lookup yields CDR1 SGHVS and CDR2 FQNEAQ. Looking up the rest from reference TRBV7-8 and TRBJ1-1 gives the full variable domain: GAGVSQSPRYKVAKRGQDVALRCDPISGHVSLFWYQQALGQGPEFLTYFQNEAQLDKSGLPSDRFFAERPEGSVSTLKIQRTQQEDSAVYLCASVRDRVGTEAFFGQGTRLTVV.

This sequence joins TRBV3-1 (or the pseudogene TRBV3-2) and TRBJ1-2; no reliable D call. V was trimmed by 0 bases and J by 7 bases, leaving 9 bases between them. The CDR3 covers 13 residues. CDR1 and CDR2 from the germline V gene are LGHDT and YNNKEL (reference sequence). Here the CDR3 reads CASSQEAGGGYTF. The CDR3 nucleotides are TGTGCCAGCAGCCAAGAGGCGGGCGGTGGCTACACCTTC.

This chain connects TRBV6-4 to TRBJ2-3; 9 bases agree with TRBD1. This CDR3 comprises 15 residues. From germline, CDR1 is MRHNA and CDR2 SNTAGT. V gave up 4 bases and J gave up 6 bases; unmatched junction bases: 8. In DNA form, the CDR3 reads TGTGCCAGCAGTGCCACAGGGGGCGTTTACGATACGCAGTATTTT. Its protein is CASSATGGVYDTQYF.

This clone was seen only once. The rearrangement links TRBV4-2 to TRBJ1-5; no clear D. The CDR3 sequence is 13 residues long. V dropped 0 bases and J dropped 7 bases, with 7 bases sitting between them. CDR1 and CDR2 (germline): LGHNA, YNFKEQ. CDR3 coding DNA: TGTGCCAGCAGCCAAGATTATGGCCAGCCCCAGCATTTT. Translating it yields CASSQDYGQPQHF.

V usage is TRBV12-3 or TRBV12-4 and J usage is TRBJ1-2, with D unclear. Between the trimmed V and J ends, which lost 3 bases and 8 bases, there was a span of 13 bases. The CDR3 length is 13 residues. The DNA for the CDR3 is TGTGCCAGCAGTTTCCCTGGTCTCTCGGGCTACACCTTC. This sequence encodes CASSFPGLSGYTF.

The chain is built from TRBV19 and TRBJ2-7; perhaps TRBD2 as D (7 bases). V lost 3 bases to trimming and J lost 5 bases, with 14 bases between them. Germline V gives CDR1 LNHDA, CDR2 SQIVND (reference sequence). The CDR3 length is 14 residues. In DNA form, the CDR3 reads TGTGCCAGTAGTATTGGGGGGGCCCTCGACGAGCAGTACGTC. The encoded protein is CASSIGGALDEQYV.

This rearrangement joins TRBV28 to TRBJ2-7, with TRBD1 identical over 9 bases. There are 12 residues in the CDR3. Trimming cost V 8 bases and J 12 bases; bases outside gene matches: 11. Germline V gene data show CDR1 as MDHEN and CDR2 as SYDVKM. CDR3 sequence: CASGGQGHALYV. In nucleotides, the CDR3 is TGTGCCAGCGGGGGACAGGGACACGCTTTGTACGTC.

The chain joins TRBV27 to TRBJ1-4; D ambiguous. The CDR3 loop spans 17 amino acids. The V gene lost 6 bases and the J gene lost 1 base, with 18 bases spanning the gap. Germline lookup yields CDR1 MNHEY and CDR2 SMNVEV (reference sequence). For the CDR3, the DNA is TGTGCCAGCAGGACGGGTTTGAACTTGCAAACTAATGAAAAACTGTTTTTT. Translation: CASRTGLNLQTNEKLFF.

This clone was observed once. The chain employs TRBV11-2 and TRBJ2-5, with TRBD1 matching 7 bases. There are 15 residues in the CDR3. V shed 3 bases and J 5 bases; nucleotides not matched to a gene: 9. Per the germline V gene, CDR1 is SGHAT and CDR2 is FQNNGV. The DNA for the CDR3 is TGTGCCAGCAGCTTTACGGGTGGCAGGGGGGAGACCCAGTACTTC. Translation: CASSFTGGRGETQYF.

The chain links TRBV11-2 to TRBJ1-3; TRBD1 is a possible D gene (5 bases). Germline values: CDR1 SGHAT, CDR2 FQNNGV. The V gene lost 0 bases and the J gene lost 8 bases, with 11 bases spanning the gap. This CDR3 is 14 amino acids long. The CDR3 loop reads CASSLEPRAYTIYF. The DNA for the CDR3 is TGTGCCAGCAGCTTAGAACCCAGGGCCTACACCATATATTTT. Full variable domain (missing parts from reference TRBV11-2 and TRBJ1-3): EAGVAQSPRYKIIEKRQSVAFWCNPISGHATLYWYQQILGQGPKLLIQFQNNGVVDDSQLPKDRFSAERLKGVDSTLKIQPAKLEDSAVYLCASSLEPRAYTIYFGEGSWLTVV.

The chain uses TRBV27 and TRBJ1-5; no firm D call. Germline V gene lookup returns CDR1 MNHEY and CDR2 SMNVEV (reference sequence). Trimming cost V 5 bases and J 2 bases, with 10 bases left between them. The CDR3 is 14 residues long. The CDR3 is CASSLLGRNQPQHF. Written as DNA, the CDR3 is TGTGCCAGCAGTCTCCTGGGTCGCAATCAGCCCCAGCATTTT.

In this sample, this clone turned up a few times. CDR3 sequence reads: CSVPQDAAANTQYF. The CDR3 DNA reads as TGCAGCGTACCGCAGGACGCCGCTGCGAATACGCAGTATTTT. This chain uses TRBV29-1 with TRBJ2-3; D is ambiguous. The germline CDR1 and CDR2 sequences are SQVTM and ANQGSEA. The CDR3 consists of 14 residues. V lost 6 bases and J lost 7, with 20 bases in between.

J is TRBJ1-3 and V is TRBV6-4, with D unclear. Germline-derived CDR1 and CDR2 are MRHNA and SNTAGT. The CDR3 has 15 amino acids. V shed 0 bases and J shed 2 bases, with 8 bases lying between them. This CDR3 is CASSDSAAPGNTIYF. In DNA, the CDR3 is TGTGCCAGCAGTGACTCGGCGGCCCCTGGAAACACCATATATTTT.

V is TRBV3-1 (or the pseudogene TRBV3-2) and J is TRBJ2-1; D ambiguous. Germline values: CDR1 LGHDT, CDR2 YNNKEL (reference sequence). CDR3 length: 12 amino acids. V lost 1 base and J 8 bases, leaving 6 bases between the germline ends. CDR3: CASSQGADEQFF. For the CDR3, the DNA is TGTGCCAGCAGCCAAGGCGCCGATGAGCAGTTCTTC.

The CDR3 DNA follows: TGTGCTAGTAGGAGCTGGGGCGGGGAAGAGACCCAGTACTTC. Residues: CASRSWGGEETQYF. The chain is built from TRBV12-5 and TRBJ2-5; possible D gene TRBD2, 6 bases. The germline gives CDR1 LGHNT, CDR2 FRNRAP. The CDR3 sequence is 14 residues long. The V end was cut by 8 bases, the J end by 3 bases, with 16 bases between.